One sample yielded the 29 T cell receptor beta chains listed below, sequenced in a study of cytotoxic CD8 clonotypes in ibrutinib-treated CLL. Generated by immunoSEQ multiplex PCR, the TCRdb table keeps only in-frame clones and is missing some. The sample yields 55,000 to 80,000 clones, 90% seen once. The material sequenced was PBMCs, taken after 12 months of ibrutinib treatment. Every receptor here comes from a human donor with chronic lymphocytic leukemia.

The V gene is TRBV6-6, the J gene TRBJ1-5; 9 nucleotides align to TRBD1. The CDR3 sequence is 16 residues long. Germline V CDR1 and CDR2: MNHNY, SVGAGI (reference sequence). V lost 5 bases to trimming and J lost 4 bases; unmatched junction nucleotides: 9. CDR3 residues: CASSTGLTGGNQPQHF. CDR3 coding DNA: TGTGCCAGCAGTACTGGCCTGACAGGGGGTAATCAGCCCCAGCATTTT.

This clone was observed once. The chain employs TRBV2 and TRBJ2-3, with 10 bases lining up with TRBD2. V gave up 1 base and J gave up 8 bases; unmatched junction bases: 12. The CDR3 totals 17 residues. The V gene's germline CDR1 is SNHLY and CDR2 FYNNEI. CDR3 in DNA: TGTGCCAGCAGTGAAGATAGGACTAGCGGAGAGTTCCTTACGCAGTATTTT. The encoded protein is CASSEDRTSGEFLTQYF.

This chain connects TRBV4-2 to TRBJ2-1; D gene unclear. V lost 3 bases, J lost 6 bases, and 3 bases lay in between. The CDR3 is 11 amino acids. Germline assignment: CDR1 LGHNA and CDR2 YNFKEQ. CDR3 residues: CASSQVNEQFF. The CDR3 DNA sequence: TGTGCCAGCAGCCAGGTCAATGAGCAGTTCTTC.

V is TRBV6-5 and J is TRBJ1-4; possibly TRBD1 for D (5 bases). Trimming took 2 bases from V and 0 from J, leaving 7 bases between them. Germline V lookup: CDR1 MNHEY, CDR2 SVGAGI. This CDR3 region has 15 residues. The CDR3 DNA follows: TGTGCCAGCAGTTACGCAGGGCCAACTAATGAAAAACTGTTTTTT. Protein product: CASSYAGPTNEKLFF.

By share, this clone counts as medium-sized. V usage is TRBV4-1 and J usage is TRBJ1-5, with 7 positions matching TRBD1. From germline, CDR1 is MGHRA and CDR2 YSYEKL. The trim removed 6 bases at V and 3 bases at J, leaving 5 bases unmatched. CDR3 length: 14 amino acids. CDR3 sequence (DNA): TGCGCCAGCAGTACAGGGGATTCCAATCAGCCCCAGCATTTT. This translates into CASSTGDSNQPQHF.

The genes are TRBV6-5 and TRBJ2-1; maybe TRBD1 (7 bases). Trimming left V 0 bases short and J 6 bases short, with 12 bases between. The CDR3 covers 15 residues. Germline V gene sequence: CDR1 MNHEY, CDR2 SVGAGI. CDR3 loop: CASSYSQGGGNEQFF. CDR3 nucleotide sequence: TGTGCCAGCAGTTACTCCCAGGGGGGTGGCAATGAGCAGTTCTTC.

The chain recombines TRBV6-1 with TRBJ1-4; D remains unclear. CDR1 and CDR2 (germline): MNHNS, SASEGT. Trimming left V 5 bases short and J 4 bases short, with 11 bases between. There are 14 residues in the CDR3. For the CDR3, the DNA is TGTGCCAGCAGTACAGAGGGCAATAATGAAAAACTGTTTTTT. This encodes CASSTEGNNEKLFF.

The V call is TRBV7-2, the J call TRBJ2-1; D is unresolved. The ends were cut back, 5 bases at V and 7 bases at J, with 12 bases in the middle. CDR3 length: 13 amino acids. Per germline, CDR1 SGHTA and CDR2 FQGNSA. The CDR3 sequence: CASSPNVVNEQFF. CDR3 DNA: TGTGCCAGCAGCCCTAATGTTGTGAATGAGCAGTTCTTC.

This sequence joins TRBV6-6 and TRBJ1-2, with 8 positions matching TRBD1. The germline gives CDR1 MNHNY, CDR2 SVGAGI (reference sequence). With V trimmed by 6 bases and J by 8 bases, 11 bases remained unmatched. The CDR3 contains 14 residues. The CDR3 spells CASRGQGAVRGYTF. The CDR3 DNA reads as TGTGCCAGCAGGGGGCAGGGGGCGGTGCGGGGCTACACCTTC.

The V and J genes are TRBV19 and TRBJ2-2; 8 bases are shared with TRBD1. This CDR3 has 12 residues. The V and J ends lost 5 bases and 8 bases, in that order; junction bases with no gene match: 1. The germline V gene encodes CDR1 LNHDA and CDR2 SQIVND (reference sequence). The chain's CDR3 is CASSYRGGELFF. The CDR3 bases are TGTGCCAGTAGTTACAGGGGGGGGGAGCTGTTTTTT.

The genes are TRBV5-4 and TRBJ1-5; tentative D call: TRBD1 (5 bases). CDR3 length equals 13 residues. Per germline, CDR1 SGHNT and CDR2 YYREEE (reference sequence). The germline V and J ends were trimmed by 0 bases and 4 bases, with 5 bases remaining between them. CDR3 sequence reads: CASSLAGNQPQHF. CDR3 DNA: TGTGCCAGCAGCTTGGCAGGGAATCAGCCCCAGCATTTT.

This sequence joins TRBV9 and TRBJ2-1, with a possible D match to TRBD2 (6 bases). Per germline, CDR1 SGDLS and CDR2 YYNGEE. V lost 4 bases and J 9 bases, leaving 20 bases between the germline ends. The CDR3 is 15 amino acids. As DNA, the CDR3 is TGTGCCAGCAGCCCAATCCAGGACTATCGGGGTGAGCAGTTCTTC. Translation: CASSPIQDYRGEQFF.

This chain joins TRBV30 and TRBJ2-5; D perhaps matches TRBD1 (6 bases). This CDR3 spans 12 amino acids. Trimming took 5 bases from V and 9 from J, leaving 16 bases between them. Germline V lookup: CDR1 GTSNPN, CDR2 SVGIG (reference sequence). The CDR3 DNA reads TGTGCCTGGGGACCGGGACACCTGGCCCAGTACTTC. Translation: CAWGPGHLAQYF. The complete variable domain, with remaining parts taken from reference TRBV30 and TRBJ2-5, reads SQTIHQWPATLVQPVGSPLSLECTVEGTSNPNLYWYRQAAGRGLQLLFYSVGIGQISSEVPQNLSASRPQDRQFILSSKKLLLSDSGFYLCAWGPGHLAQYFGPGTRLLVL.

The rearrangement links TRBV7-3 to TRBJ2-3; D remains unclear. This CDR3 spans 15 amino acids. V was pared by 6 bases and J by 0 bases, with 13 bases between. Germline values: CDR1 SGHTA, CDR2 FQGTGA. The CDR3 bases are TGTGCCAGCAGTCGAGGCCCAGGAAGCACAGATACGCAGTATTTT. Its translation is CASSRGPGSTDTQYF.

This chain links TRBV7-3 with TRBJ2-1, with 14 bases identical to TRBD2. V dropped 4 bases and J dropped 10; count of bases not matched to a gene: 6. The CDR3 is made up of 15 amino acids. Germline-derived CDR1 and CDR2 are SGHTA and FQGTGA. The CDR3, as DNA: TGTGCCAGCAGCTCGGGACTAGCGGGAGTCGGGGAGCAGTTCTTC. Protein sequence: CASSSGLAGVGEQFF.

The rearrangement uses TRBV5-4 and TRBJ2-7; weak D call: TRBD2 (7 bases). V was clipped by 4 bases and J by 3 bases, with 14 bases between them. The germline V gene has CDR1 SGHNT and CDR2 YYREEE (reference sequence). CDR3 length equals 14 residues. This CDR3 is CASSPGGRGYEQYF. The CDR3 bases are TGTGCCAGCAGCCCCGGGGGGCGAGGCTACGAGCAGTACTTC.

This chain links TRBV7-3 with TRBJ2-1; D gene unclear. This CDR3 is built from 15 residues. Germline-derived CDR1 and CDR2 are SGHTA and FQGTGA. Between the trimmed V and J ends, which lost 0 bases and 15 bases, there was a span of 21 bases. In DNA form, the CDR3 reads TGTGCCAGCAGCTTAACGACCGGCGTTGGGGAACCGGCGTTCTTC. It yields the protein CASSLTTGVGEPAFF.

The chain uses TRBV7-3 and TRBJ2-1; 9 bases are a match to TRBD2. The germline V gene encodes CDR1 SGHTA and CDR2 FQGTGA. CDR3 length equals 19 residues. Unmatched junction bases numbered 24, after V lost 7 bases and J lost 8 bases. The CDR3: CASTKGGRAPISRSDEQFF. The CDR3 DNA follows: TGTGCCAGCACCAAGGGCGGGAGGGCCCCGATTTCCCGTTCGGATGAGCAGTTCTTC.

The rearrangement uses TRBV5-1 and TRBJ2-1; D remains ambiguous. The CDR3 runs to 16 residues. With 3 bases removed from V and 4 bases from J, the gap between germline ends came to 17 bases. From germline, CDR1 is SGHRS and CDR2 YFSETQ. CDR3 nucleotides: TGCGCCAGCAGCTCCACGGGCCTGCCCCCATACAATGAGCAGTTCTTC. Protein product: CASSSTGLPPYNEQFF.

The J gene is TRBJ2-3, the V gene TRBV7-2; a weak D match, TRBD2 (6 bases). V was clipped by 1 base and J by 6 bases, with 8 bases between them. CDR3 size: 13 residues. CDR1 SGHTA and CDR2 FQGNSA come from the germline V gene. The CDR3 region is CASSLDRGDTQYF. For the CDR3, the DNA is TGTGCCAGCAGCTTAGATCGGGGGGATACGCAGTATTTT. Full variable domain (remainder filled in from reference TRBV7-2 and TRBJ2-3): GAGVSQSPSNKVTEKGKDVELRCDPISGHTALYWYRQSLGQGLEFLIYFQGNSAPDKSGLPSDRFSAERTGGSVSTLTIQRTQQEDSAVYLCASSLDRGDTQYFGPGTRLTVL.

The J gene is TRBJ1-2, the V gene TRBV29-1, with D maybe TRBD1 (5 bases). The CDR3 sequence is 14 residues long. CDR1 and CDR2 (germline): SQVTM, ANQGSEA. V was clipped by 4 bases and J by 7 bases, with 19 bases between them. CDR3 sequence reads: CSVVPGAGVGGYTF. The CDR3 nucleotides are TGCAGCGTTGTACCCGGGGCTGGAGTTGGTGGCTACACCTTC.

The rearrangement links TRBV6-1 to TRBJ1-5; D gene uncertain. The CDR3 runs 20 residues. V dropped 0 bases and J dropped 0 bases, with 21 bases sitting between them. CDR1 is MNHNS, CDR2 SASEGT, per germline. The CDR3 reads CASSEAPDNPSLYSNQPQHF. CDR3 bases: TGTGCCAGCAGTGAAGCGCCTGATAACCCATCCCTCTATAGCAATCAGCCCCAGCATTTT.

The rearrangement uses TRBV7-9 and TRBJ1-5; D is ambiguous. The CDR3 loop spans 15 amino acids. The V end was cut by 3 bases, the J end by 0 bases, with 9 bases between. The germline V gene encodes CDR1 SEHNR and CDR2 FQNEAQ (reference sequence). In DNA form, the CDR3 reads TGTGCCAGCAGCTTCGGAGGTAATAGCAATCAGCCCCAGCATTTT. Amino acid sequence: CASSFGGNSNQPQHF.

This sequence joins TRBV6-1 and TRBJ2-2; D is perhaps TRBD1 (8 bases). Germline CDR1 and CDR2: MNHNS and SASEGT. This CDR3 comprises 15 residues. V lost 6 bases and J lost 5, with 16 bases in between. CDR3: CASRIDRGGTGELFF. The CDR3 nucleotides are TGTGCCAGCAGAATAGACAGGGGAGGGACCGGGGAGCTGTTTTTT.

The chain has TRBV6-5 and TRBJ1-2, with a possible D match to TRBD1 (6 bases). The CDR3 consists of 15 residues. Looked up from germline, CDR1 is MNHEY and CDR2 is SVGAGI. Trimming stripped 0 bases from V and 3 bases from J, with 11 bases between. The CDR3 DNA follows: TGTGCCAGCAGTTACTCGAAGCGGACAGACTATGGCTACACCTTC. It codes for CASSYSKRTDYGYTF.

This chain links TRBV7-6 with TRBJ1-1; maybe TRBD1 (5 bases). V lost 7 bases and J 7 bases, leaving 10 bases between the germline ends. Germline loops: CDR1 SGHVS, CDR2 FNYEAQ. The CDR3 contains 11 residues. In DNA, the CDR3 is TGTGCCAGCAAAAGACAGAGTGAAGCTTTCTTT. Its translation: CASKRQSEAFF. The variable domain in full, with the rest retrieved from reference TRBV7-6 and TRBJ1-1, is GAGVSQSPRYKVTKRGQDVALRCDPISGHVSLYWYRQALGQGPEFLTYFNYEAQQDKSGLPNDRFSAERPEGSISTLTIQRTEQRDSAMYRCASKRQSEAFFGQGTRLTVV.

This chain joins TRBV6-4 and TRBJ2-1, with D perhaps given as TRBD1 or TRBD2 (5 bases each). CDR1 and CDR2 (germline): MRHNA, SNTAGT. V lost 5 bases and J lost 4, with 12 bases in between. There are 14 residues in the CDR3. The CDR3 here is CASSTGTAYNEQFF. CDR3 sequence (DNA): TGTGCCAGCAGTACCGGGACCGCTTACAATGAGCAGTTCTTC.

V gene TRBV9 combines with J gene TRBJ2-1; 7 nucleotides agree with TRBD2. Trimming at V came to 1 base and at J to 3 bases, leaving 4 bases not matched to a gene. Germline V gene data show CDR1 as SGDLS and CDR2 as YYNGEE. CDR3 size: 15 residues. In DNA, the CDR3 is TGTGCCAGCAGCGTAAGCGGGATAGGCTACAATGAGCAGTTCTTC. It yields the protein CASSVSGIGYNEQFF.

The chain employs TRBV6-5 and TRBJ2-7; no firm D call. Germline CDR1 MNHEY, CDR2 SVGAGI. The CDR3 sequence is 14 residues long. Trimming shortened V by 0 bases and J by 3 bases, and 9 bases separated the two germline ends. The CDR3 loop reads CASSYSRAFYEQYF. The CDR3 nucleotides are TGTGCCAGCAGTTACTCTCGAGCCTTCTACGAGCAGTACTTC.